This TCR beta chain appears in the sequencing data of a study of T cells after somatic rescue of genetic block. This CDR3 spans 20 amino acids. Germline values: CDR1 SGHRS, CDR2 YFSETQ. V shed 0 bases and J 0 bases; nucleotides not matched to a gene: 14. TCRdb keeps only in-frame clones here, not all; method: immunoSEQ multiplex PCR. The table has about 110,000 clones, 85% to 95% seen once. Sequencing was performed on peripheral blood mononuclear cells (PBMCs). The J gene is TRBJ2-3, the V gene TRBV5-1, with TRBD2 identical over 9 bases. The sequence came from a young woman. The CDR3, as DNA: TGCGCCAGCAGCTTGGGAGTTAAAGCGGGGGGCCGGGTTAGCACAGATACGCAGTATTTT. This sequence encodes CASSLGVKAGGRVSTDTQYF.